This TCR beta chain was recorded in a study of blood T cell repertoires in COVID-19. The ends were cut back, 4 bases at V and 4 bases at J, with 8 bases in the middle. CDR3 length equals 13 residues. CDR1 SNHLY and CDR2 FYNNEI come from the germline V gene. The protocol was immunoSEQ multiplex PCR, while the TCRdb copy is restricted to in-frame clones and leaves out a portion. This table holds about 98,000 clones, 84% found once. The receptor's source is a human donor in a cohort sampled during active COVID-19. Specimen: peripheral blood. The chain recombines TRBV2 with TRBJ1-5; D is ambiguous. The CDR3 sequence is CASSGSGNQPQHF. DNA of the CDR3: TGTGCCAGCAGTGGCTCCGGTAATCAGCCCCAGCATTTT.